A single sample is the source of the 30 T cell receptor beta chains below, sequenced in a study of Graves' ophthalmopathy and Graves' hyperthyroidism (dated by TCRdb to 2016 to 2019). The data were produced on an Illumina HiSeq 2000. For repertoire sequencing, the TCR beta CDR3 regions were amplified from RNA transcripts. The first round was an RT-PCR using HTBI primers with the Qiagen OneStep RT-PCR kit, and this first round was followed by a second-round multiplex PCR, then size selection and purification. Clones were called with MiXCR by TCRdb after fastp trimmed the public reads at Q25, and only in-frame beta chains were retained. Every CDR3 protein is listed once, alongside the most common genes and DNA of its rows. The sample data list approximately 640,000 distinct CDR3 sequences, and about two fifths of these were observed just once. 3% to 3.5% of the sample belongs to the ten largest clones.

Sequenced sample: peripheral blood. The receptors originated from an adult man with Graves' ophthalmopathy.

The gene calls are TRBV29-1 and TRBJ1-1, with 7 bases aligning to TRBD1. Trimming took 8 bases from V and 1 from J; bases not matched to a gene: 4. The CDR3 covers 12 residues. CDR1 and CDR2 from the germline V gene are SQVTM and ANQGSEA. The CDR3, as DNA: TGCAGCATGAGGACAGGGAACACTGAAGCTTTCTTT. It codes for CSMRTGNTEAFF.

As for this clonotype: Germline and junction disagree at one end, which may indicate a read error. This chain links TRBV9 with TRBJ2-5; D is unresolved. Germline V gives CDR1 SGDLS, CDR2 YYNGEE. The CDR3 runs to 13 residues. In DNA, the CDR3 is TGTGCCAGCAGCGTAGTGGGTGGAGAGACCCAGTGCTTC. This gives the protein CASSVVGGETQCF.

At least ten counts were recorded for this clonotype. The rearrangement links TRBV6-5 to TRBJ2-5; TRBD1 matches 7 bases. The germline V gene has CDR1 MNHEY and CDR2 SVGAGI. J gave up 2 bases and V 2 bases, and 8 bases lay outside the gene matches. This CDR3 region has 16 residues. DNA of the CDR3: TGTGCCAGCAGTTACACAAGGACAGGTCAACAAGAGACCCAGTACTTC. As protein: CASSYTRTGQQETQYF.

This clonotype was counted ten times or more. The chain has TRBV7-2 and TRBJ2-6; TRBD1 matches at 7 bases. The CDR3 totals 18 residues. Germline V CDR1 and CDR2: SGHTA, FQGNSA. The ends lost 1 base at V and 0 bases at J; junction bases unmatched: 6. CDR3 coding DNA: TGTGCCAGCAGCTTAGGGACAGGCGGCCACTCTGGGGCCAACGTCCTGACTTTC. Its translation: CASSLGTGGHSGANVLTF.

Details on this clonotype: The germline gene is not matched at one end of the junction; a read error may be the cause. The gene calls are TRBV10-3 and TRBJ2-7; D unresolved. The germline V gene has CDR1 ENHRY and CDR2 SYGVKD. The CDR3 totals 13 residues. The CDR3 DNA is TGTGCCAGCAGTTCAGTGGGATCGCGCGAGCAGTACTTC. Protein product: CASSSVGSREQYF.

This clonotype was counted at least ten times. The rearrangement uses TRBV20-1 and TRBJ1-4; D may be TRBD1 (6 bases). Trimming removed 2 bases from V and 7 bases from J, with 17 bases in between. The CDR3 totals 15 residues. From germline, CDR1 is DFQATT and CDR2 SNEGSKA (reference sequence). CDR3 in amino acids: CSARPPRGGGEKLFF. As DNA, the CDR3 is TGCAGTGCTAGACCCCCGCGAGGGGGAGGTGAAAAACTGTTTTTT.

As regards this clonotype: It is likely a read error, because the conserved phenylalanine at the end of the CDR3 is missing. This chain joins TRBV7-3 and TRBJ1-2; 7 bases map to TRBD1. With V trimmed by 6 bases and J by 0 bases, 19 bases remained unmatched. Germline V gene sequence: CDR1 SGHTA, CDR2 FQGTGA. CDR3 size: 19 residues. In DNA, the CDR3 is TGTGCCAGCAGTCTAACCGTTATGACAGGGTGGAGAACTAACTATGGCTACACCCTC. Amino acid sequence: CASSLTVMTGWRTNYGYTL.

This chain uses TRBV7-9 with TRBJ2-6; a possible D gene is TRBD1 (5 bases). Between the trimmed V and J ends, which lost 5 bases and 4 bases, there was a span of 9 bases. CDR3 length: 14 residues. In germline, CDR1 is SEHNR, CDR2 FQNEAQ (reference sequence). CDR3 protein: CASSLWTGANVLTF. The CDR3 bases are TGTGCCAGCAGCCTTTGGACAGGGGCCAACGTCCTGACTTTC.

The chain links TRBV29-1 to TRBJ1-2; TRBD1 agrees at 8 bases. The CDR3 has 13 amino acids. In germline, CDR1 is SQVTM, CDR2 ANQGSEA. Losses at the gene ends were 7 bases for V and 4 bases for J; bases not matched to a gene: 8. In DNA, the CDR3 is TGCAGCGCCGGGGACAGGCAGGCCTATGGCTACACCTTC. It encodes CSAGDRQAYGYTF.

The chain combines TRBV30 with TRBJ1-5, with TRBD1 as a possible D gene (6 bases). V was pared by 1 base and J by 2 bases, with 6 bases between. CDR3 length: 13 residues. CDR1 is GTSNPN, CDR2 SVGIG, per germline (reference sequence). The CDR3 reads CAWSGQGNQPQHF. CDR3 nucleotides: TGTGCCTGGAGTGGACAGGGCAATCAGCCCCAGCATTTT.

This clonotype was seen many times. The chain couples TRBV29-1 to TRBJ2-5; D might be TRBD2 (5 bases). The length of the CDR3 is 11 residues. Trimming removed 4 bases at V and 2 bases at J, with 5 bases between. The germline gives CDR1 SQVTM, CDR2 ANQGSEA. Written as DNA, the CDR3 is TGCAGCGTTGGCGGGCAAGAGACCCAGTACTTC. Encoded protein: CSVGGQETQYF. The full variable domain, in which reference TRBV29-1 and TRBJ2-5 provide the parts outside the CDR3, is SAVISQKPSRDICQRGTSLTIQCQVDSQVTMMFWYRQQPGQSLTLIATANQGSEATYESGFVIDKFPISRPNLTFSTLTVSNMSPEDSSIYLCSVGGQETQYFGPGTRLLVL.

Ten or more counts support this clonotype. The chain links TRBV29-1 to TRBJ1-2; 8 positions match TRBD1. This CDR3 comprises 11 residues. V lost 7 bases, J lost 4 bases, and 2 bases stayed unmatched. CDR1 and CDR2 from the germline V gene are SQVTM and ANQGSEA. The CDR3 region has the DNA TGCAGCGCAGGGGGCATCTATGGCTACACCTTC. Protein: CSAGGIYGYTF.

This clonotype has at least ten counts. The chain employs TRBV7-8 and TRBJ1-5; maybe TRBD1 (5 bases). Germline V gene lookup returns CDR1 SGHVS and CDR2 FQNEAQ. With 2 bases removed from V and 3 bases from J, the gap between germline ends came to 11 bases. CDR3 size: 15 residues. Written as DNA, the CDR3 is TGTGCCAGCAGCTTAATCCGGGACGACAATCAGCCCCAGCATTTT. Residues: CASSLIRDDNQPQHF.

This clonotype was detected once. The junction does not match germline at one end; this may be a read error. J is TRBJ2-7 and V is TRBV2; TRBD2 is a possible D gene (6 bases). The CDR3 loop spans 20 amino acids. Germline CDR1 and CDR2: SNHLY and FYNNEI. Here the CDR3 reads CASSQDPLGMREGRGNEQYF. In DNA form, the CDR3 reads TGCGCCAGCAGCCAAGACCCTCTTGGGATGCGCGAGGGCCGCGGGAACGAGCAGTACTTC.

Many counts were recorded for this clonotype. The gene calls are TRBV6-5 and TRBJ2-5; D possibly corresponds to TRBD2 (6 bases). The germline V gene has CDR1 MNHEY and CDR2 SVGAGI. This CDR3 spans 15 amino acids. V was cut by 2 bases and J by 5 bases, with 15 bases left in between. CDR3 DNA sequence: TGTGCCAGCAGTTACAGTAGTTTGGCGGGGGAGACCCAGTACTTC. It is translated as CASSYSSLAGETQYF.

This clonotype was detected ten times or more. The V and J genes are TRBV2 and TRBJ1-3, with D unresolved. Germline assignment: CDR1 SNHLY and CDR2 FYNNEI. The CDR3 has 13 amino acids. Trimming pared 8 bases from V and 0 bases from J, leaving 8 bases between. CDR3 in amino acids: CASPTDSGNTIYF. In DNA, the CDR3 is TGTGCCAGCCCTACCGACTCTGGAAACACCATATATTTT.

This chain joins TRBV5-1 and TRBJ1-1; D is possibly TRBD1 (5 bases). CDR1 and CDR2 (germline): SGHRS, YFSETQ. V lost 0 bases to trimming and J lost 3 bases, with 18 bases between them. CDR3 length: 17 residues. CDR3 bases: TGCGCCAGCAGCTTGGTGTGGGGGTCGGGAGGGGACACTGAAGCTTTCTTT. This gives the protein CASSLVWGSGGDTEAFF.

This clonotype was counted ten times or more. The V call is TRBV2, the J call TRBJ1-5; D is unresolved. Germline V gives CDR1 SNHLY, CDR2 FYNNEI. This CDR3 contains 12 residues. V gave up 7 bases and J gave up 1 base, with 5 bases separating them. The CDR3 DNA reads TGTGCCAGCACGCAGAGCAATCAGCCCCAGCATTTT. Amino acid sequence: CASTQSNQPQHF.

This clonotype was seen just once. A much larger clonotype is one base distant, so this may be a read error. The chain couples TRBV7-2 to TRBJ2-7; 7 bases map to TRBD2. The CDR3 consists of 16 residues. Germline CDR1 SGHTA, CDR2 FQGNSA. The CDR3 DNA reads as TGTGCCAGCAGCTTGGGAGGGACGGCCTCGGCCTACGAGCAGCACTTC. Protein: CASSLGGTASAYEQHF. Full variable domain (rest looked up from reference TRBV7-2 and TRBJ2-7): GAGVSQSPSNKVTEKGKDVELRCDPISGHTALYWYRQSLGQGLEFLIYFQGNSAPDKSGLPSDRFSAERTGGSVSTLTIQRTQQEDSAVYLCASSLGGTASAYEQHFGPGTRLTVT.

This clonotype was counted between two and nine times. V and J are TRBV5-1 and TRBJ1-6; tentative D call: TRBD1 (5 bases). This CDR3 spans 16 amino acids. CDR1 SGHRS and CDR2 YFSETQ come from the germline V gene. Trimming took off 4 bases at V and 6 bases at J, with 17 bases between the two ends. The DNA for the CDR3 is TGCGCCAGCAGCGACAATTTGGGGGTTTCTAATTCACCCCTCCACTTT. The encoded protein is CASSDNLGVSNSPLHF. Filled out from reference TRBV5-1 and TRBJ1-6, the complete variable domain reads KAGVTQTPRYLIKTRGQQVTLSCSPISGHRSVSWYQQTPGQGLQFLFEYFSETQRNKGNFPGRFSGRQFSNSRSEMNVSTLELGDSALYLCASSDNLGVSNSPLHFGNGTRLTVT.

This sequence joins TRBV4-3 and TRBJ2-5, with 9 bases fitting TRBD2. Unmatched junction bases numbered 11, after V lost 0 bases and J lost 9 bases. This CDR3 contains 16 residues. The germline V gene encodes CDR1 LGHNA and CDR2 YSLEER. The CDR3: CASSQDLAGGREAQYF. In nucleotides, the CDR3 is TGCGCCAGCAGCCAAGACCTGGCGGGGGGGCGGGAGGCCCAGTACTTC.

This clonotype was detected ten times or more. V is TRBV20-1 and J is TRBJ1-1, with unresolved D. The V gene lost 6 bases and the J gene lost 3 bases, with 11 bases spanning the gap. The germline CDR1 and CDR2 sequences are DFQATT and SNEGSKA (reference sequence). This CDR3 is 12 amino acids long. Written as DNA, the CDR3 is TGCAGTGCCCCCGTCGCGTACACTGAAGCTTTCTTT. It specifies CSAPVAYTEAFF.

The V call is TRBV29-1, the J call TRBJ1-2; TRBD1 matches at 7 bases. Germline trimming cut 6 bases from V and 5 bases from J; bases unmatched to any gene: 6. Germline V CDR1 and CDR2: SQVTM, ANQGSEA. The CDR3 covers 12 residues. CDR3 coding DNA: TGCAGCGTGACAGGGCTACGGTATGGCTACACCTTC. Translating it yields CSVTGLRYGYTF. Variable domain in full (rest from reference TRBV29-1 and TRBJ1-2): SAVISQKPSRDICQRGTSLTIQCQVDSQVTMMFWYRQQPGQSLTLIATANQGSEATYESGFVIDKFPISRPNLTFSTLTVSNMSPEDSSIYLCSVTGLRYGYTFGSGTRLTVV.

This clonotype occurred many times. The chain combines TRBV15 with TRBJ2-5; 8 nucleotides line up with TRBD2. The CDR3 extends over 17 amino acids. V trimming: 3 bases; J trimming: 3 bases; junction bases outside the gene matches: 12. Germline assignment: CDR1 LNHNV and CDR2 YYDKDF (reference sequence). The CDR3 sequence is CATSRTRGVVGEETQYF. The CDR3 DNA follows: TGTGCCACCAGCAGGACGCGGGGGGTGGTGGGTGAAGAGACCCAGTACTTC.

This clonotype was found many times. The chain is built from TRBV5-8 and TRBJ2-7; the match to TRBD2 covers 8 bases. V lost 10 bases and J lost 6; bases outside the gene matches: 9. This CDR3 comprises 12 residues. Germline CDR1 SGHTS, CDR2 YDEGEE. CDR3 coding DNA: TGTGCCGCGAGCGGGAGTGGCGTCGAGCAGTACTTC. It specifies CAASGSGVEQYF.

Only a few counts were recorded for this clonotype. CDR3 region: CASSLSLGGGGYTF. CDR3 coding DNA: TGTGCCAGCAGTTTAAGTCTGGGGGGCGGGGGCTACACCTTC. This rearrangement joins TRBV11-2 to TRBJ1-2, with D possibly TRBD1 on 6 matching bases. Germline-derived CDR1 and CDR2 are SGHAT and FQNNGV. This CDR3 contains 14 residues. V was clipped by 6 bases and J by 8 bases, with 19 bases between them. The full variable domain, with the rest looked up from reference TRBV11-2 and TRBJ1-2, is EAGVAQSPRYKIIEKRQSVAFWCNPISGHATLYWYQQILGQGPKLLIQFQNNGVVDDSQLPKDRFSAERLKGVDSTLKIQPAKLEDSAVYLCASSLSLGGGGYTFGSGTRLTVV.

The genes are TRBV30 and TRBJ2-7, with D hard to call. The V gene's germline CDR1 is GTSNPN and CDR2 SVGIG (reference sequence). This CDR3 spans 13 amino acids. Trimming stripped 1 base from V and 6 bases from J, with 13 bases between. The CDR3 region has the DNA TGTGCCTGGAGTGGGCAGACCTCGGCCGAGCAGTACTTC. Translation: CAWSGQTSAEQYF.

This clonotype was observed a few times. CDR3 nucleotides: TGTGCCAGCAGCTTGGGGCCCCATCATACGGGGGAGCTGTTTTTT. Amino acid sequence: CASSLGPHHTGELFF. The chain couples TRBV5-6 to TRBJ2-2; D unresolved. Germline V gene sequence: CDR1 SGHDT, CDR2 YYEEEE. Trimming pared 0 bases from V and 8 bases from J, leaving 14 bases between. This CDR3 contains 15 residues.

The V gene is TRBV29-1, the J gene TRBJ2-5, with a possible D match to TRBD1 (5 bases). This CDR3 comprises 14 residues. Trimming shortened V by 8 bases and J by 6 bases, and 22 bases separated the two germline ends. Germline V gene data show CDR1 as SQVTM and CDR2 as ANQGSEA. CDR3 in amino acids: CSSYGQGGWKTQYF. The CDR3 region has the DNA TGCAGCAGTTATGGCCAGGGTGGGTGGAAGACCCAGTACTTC.

This clonotype was seen at least ten times. This chain connects TRBV7-9 to TRBJ2-5; D is uncertain. This CDR3 has 13 amino acids. The germline CDR1 and CDR2 sequences are SEHNR and FQNEAQ (reference sequence). Trimming took 5 bases from V and 0 from J, leaving 7 bases between them. The CDR3 DNA is TGTGCCAGCAGCCATTTCAACCAAGAGACCCAGTACTTC. Protein product: CASSHFNQETQYF. Filled out from reference TRBV7-9 and TRBJ2-5, the complete variable domain reads DTGVSQNPRHKITKRGQNVTFRCDPISEHNRLYWYRQTLGQGPEFLTYFQNEAQLEKSRLLSDRFSAERPKGSFSTLEIQRTEQGDSAMYLCASSHFNQETQYFGPGTRLLVL.